A single sample gave rise to the 8 T cell receptor beta chains below, sequenced in a study of blood T cell repertoires in COVID-19. Data came from immunoSEQ multiplex PCR; TCRdb stores just in-frame clones and leaves some out. The data hold over 450,000 clones, with 89% observed a single time. Sequencing was carried out using peripheral blood. These receptors were collected from a man in his late teens or twenties with COVID-19, enrolled during active disease.

This clone is a singleton in its sample. The gene calls are TRBV12-3 or TRBV12-4 and TRBJ2-7; D is uncertain. The V end lost 6 bases, the J end lost 4 bases, and 10 bases lay between the germline ends. This CDR3 comprises 12 residues. This CDR3 is CASSHSPYEQYF. Written as DNA, the CDR3 is TGTGCCAGCAGCCACAGCCCTTACGAGCAGTACTTC.

This chain uses TRBV4-1 with TRBJ2-1, with a tentative D call TRBD1 (6 bases). Trimming shortened V by 6 bases and J by 6 bases, and 12 bases separated the two germline ends. This CDR3 has 13 amino acids. In germline, CDR1 is MGHRA, CDR2 YSYEKL. The CDR3 sequence: CASRRTGFNEQFF. The DNA for the CDR3 is TGCGCCAGCAGACGTACAGGGTTCAATGAGCAGTTCTTC.

The CDR3 coding sequence is TGTGCCAGCACGAGAGACTATGGCTACACCTTC. Its translation is CASTRDYGYTF. J is TRBJ1-2 and V is TRBV5-5; D is uncertain. Deletions cut 6 bases from V and 3 bases from J, with 6 bases between. The CDR3 has 11 amino acids. The germline gives CDR1 SGHKS, CDR2 YYEKEE (reference sequence).

This chain links TRBV6-5 with TRBJ1-1, with a tentative D call TRBD1 (5 bases). The CDR3 has 12 amino acids. CDR1 and CDR2 (germline): MNHEY, SVGAGI. The V gene lost 6 bases and the J gene lost 7 bases, with 12 bases spanning the gap. DNA for the CDR3: TGTGCCAGCAGGATGGGGACTGGTGAAGCTTTCTTT. Its translation is CASRMGTGEAFF.

The rearrangement joins TRBV11-3 to TRBJ2-7, with D perhaps TRBD1 (6 bases). The germline V and J ends were trimmed by 1 base and 7 bases, with 14 bases remaining between them. The V gene's germline CDR1 is SGHNT and CDR2 YENEEA. The CDR3 is 14 amino acids. This chain's CDR3 is CASSLGRGVGEQYF. The CDR3 coding sequence is TGTGCCAGCAGCTTAGGCAGGGGAGTTGGGGAGCAGTACTTC.

CDR3 DNA: TGTGCCAGCAGCCAGACAGCGGGGGAGGGGGTATACGAGCAGTACTTC. This encodes CASSQTAGEGVYEQYF. The chain employs TRBV4-2 and TRBJ2-7; TRBD2 aligns across 8 bases. CDR3 length: 16 amino acids. Germline trimming cut 3 bases from V and 4 bases from J; bases unmatched to any gene: 11. Looked up from germline, CDR1 is LGHNA and CDR2 is YNFKEQ.

J is TRBJ1-2 and V is TRBV2; tentatively, D is TRBD1 (6 bases). The germline V gene has CDR1 SNHLY and CDR2 FYNNEI. This CDR3 is 15 amino acids long. V was pared by 6 bases and J by 0 bases, with 14 bases between. This CDR3 is CASRANREANYGYTF. The CDR3 DNA follows: TGTGCCAGCAGAGCGAACAGGGAAGCTAACTATGGCTACACCTTC.

The CDR3: CASSLGATGTGGTGELFF. For the CDR3, the DNA is TGTGCCAGCAGCTTGGGAGCCACCGGGACAGGGGGCACCGGGGAGCTGTTTTTT. The chain is built from TRBV5-4 and TRBJ2-2; 11 bases agree with TRBD1. This CDR3 region has 18 residues. The V segment lost 0 bases and the J segment 4 bases; nucleotides outside the gene matches: 8. The V gene's germline CDR1 is SGHNT and CDR2 YYREEE (reference sequence).